Listed below are T cell receptor beta chains from one sample, sequenced in a study of early T cells in non-severe SARS-CoV-2 infection. Each CDR3 protein is one row after TCRdb ran MiXCR on the 5' RACE reads. The sample consists of fewer than 130,000 distinct CDR3 sequences, around 13% of them appearing once. Sequencing was performed on whole blood, taken at baseline. The receptors were gathered from an adult who was a healthcare worker with PCR-confirmed SARS-CoV-2 infection or an uninfected control (not recorded which). Both conserved end residues are part of each CDR3. Fields, in order: V gene, J gene, CDR3 length, D gene, clone size, CDR3 protein, CDR3 DNA. A D gene is named only where the DNA matches it firmly. Clone size is not always given. Where it is, it says once, few, many or a class for expanded clones.

TRBV28	TRBJ2-5	14	NA	NA	CASIALRARETQYF	TGTGCCAGCATTGCTCTCAGGGCTAGAGAGACCCAGTACTTC
TRBV5-5	TRBJ1-1	14	NA	NA	CASSWTVTNTEAFF	TGTGCCAGCAGCTGGACAGTCACGAACACTGAAGCTTTCTTT
TRBV11-2	TRBJ1-1	13	NA	few	CASFARVNTEAFF	TGTGCCAGTTTTGCCCGGGTGAACACTGAAGCTTTCTTT
TRBV6-6	TRBJ1-4	16	NA	few	CASSYYSGKHSEKLFF	TGTGCCAGCAGTTATTACTCAGGGAAGCACAGTGAAAAACTGTTTTTT
TRBV28	TRBJ2-3	15	NA	NA	CASSFPRGGTDTQYF	TGTGCCAGCAGTTTTCCCAGGGGTGGCACAGATACGCAGTATTTT
TRBV18	TRBJ2-3	16	NA	few	CASSPVAAPNTDTQYF	TGTGCCAGCTCACCGGTAGCGGCTCCTAACACAGATACGCAGTATTTT
TRBV6-6	TRBJ2-5	15	TRBD1	few	CASRTRGTGQETQYF	TGTGCCAGCAGAACCAGAGGGACAGGCCAAGAGACCCAGTACTTC
TRBV28	TRBJ1-3	15	TRBD1	many	CASSLSGQGGNTIYF	TGTGCCAGCAGTTTATCTGGGCAGGGGGGCAACACCATATATTTT
TRBV30	TRBJ2-5	14	NA	many	CAWSVGGAQETQYF	TGTGCCTGGAGTGTAGGCGGGGCCCAAGAGACCCAGTACTTC
TRBV11-2	TRBJ1-1	18	NA	many	CASSWGTAEYRMNTEAFF	TGTGCCAGCAGCTGGGGTACAGCGGAATACAGAATGAACACTGAAGCTTTCTTT
TRBV5-1	TRBJ1-6	15	NA	few	CASSLGRGDNSPLHF	TGCGCCAGCAGCTTAGGACGTGGGGATAATTCACCCCTCCACTTT
TRBV6-1	TRBJ1-5	14	NA	NA	CASSEGRANQPQHF	TGTGCCAGCAGTGAAGGCAGGGCTAATCAGCCCCAGCATTTT
TRBV7-9	TRBJ1-1	12	NA	NA	CASSLGGAEVFF	TGTGCTAGCAGCTTAGGGGGAGCTGAAGTTTTCTTT
TRBV9	TRBJ1-1	16	TRBD1	few	CASSEWDRGVVTEAFF	TGTGCCAGCAGCGAGTGGGACAGGGGAGTAGTCACTGAAGCTTTCTTT
TRBV7-3	TRBJ2-7	13	NA	NA	CASSLGVSGEQYF	TGTGCCAGCAGCTTGGGTGTTTCGGGCGAGCAGTACTTC
TRBV20-1	TRBJ2-7	14	NA	few	CSARIGVGAKEQYF	TGCAGTGCTAGAATCGGTGTAGGGGCAAAAGAGCAGTACTTC
TRBV19	TRBJ2-3	15	TRBD2	few	CASSISGGTTDTQYF	TGTGCCAGTAGTATCAGCGGGGGGACCACAGATACGCAGTATTTT
TRBV20-1	TRBJ1-5	10	NA	few	CSALPQPQHF	TGCAGTGCCCTACCCCAGCCCCAGCATTTT
TRBV20-1	TRBJ2-7	13	NA	many	CSARGGTRDEQYF	TGCAGTGCTAGAGGGGGGACACGGGACGAGCAGTACTTC
TRBV20-1	TRBJ2-5	17	TRBD1	few	CSARDPQGASYQETQYF	TGCAGTGCTAGAGATCCACAGGGGGCATCTTACCAAGAGACCCAGTACTTC
TRBV29-1	TRBJ2-1	14	TRBD2	NA	CSVARLATYNEQFF	TGCAGCGTTGCACGACTAGCGACCTACAATGAGCAGTTCTTC
TRBV7-9	TRBJ2-1	18	TRBD2	few	CASRPGREFVTTYNEQFF	TGTGCCAGCAGGCCTGGGCGGGAGTTCGTTACTACCTACAATGAGCAGTTCTTC
TRBV20-1	TRBJ2-3	14	NA	NA	CSARFRRDPDTQYF	TGCAGTGCTAGATTCCGGCGGGACCCAGATACGCAGTATTTT
TRBV28	TRBJ2-1	15	TRBD2	NA	CASLSGRRAYNEQFF	TGTGCCAGTCTAAGCGGGAGGAGGGCCTACAATGAGCAGTTCTTC
TRBV7-2	TRBJ2-7	15	TRBD2	NA	CASSLGGTAVVEQYF	TGTGCCAGCAGCTTGGGGGGGACGGCTGTAGTCGAGCAGTACTTC
TRBV5-1	TRBJ1-2	15	NA	many	CASSSGGGTPYGYTF	TGCGCCAGCAGCTCTGGCGGTGGGACACCATATGGCTACACCTTC
TRBV7-6	TRBJ1-3	15	NA	few	CASSLASHSGNTIYF	TGTGCCAGCAGCTTAGCGAGTCACTCTGGAAACACCATATATTTT
TRBV7-9	TRBJ1-2	16	NA	many	CASSLVSGAPLYGYTF	TGTGCCAGCAGCTTAGTCTCAGGGGCCCCCCTCTATGGCTACACCTTC
TRBV7-6	TRBJ2-1	16	NA	once	CASSPHRKRESNEQFF	TGTGCCAGCAGCCCCCACCGGAAGAGGGAGAGCAATGAGCAGTTCTTC
TRBV24-1	TRBJ2-7	16	NA	many	CATSDFSQGRPYEQYF	TGTGCCACCAGTGATTTTTCCCAGGGAAGGCCCTACGAGCAGTACTTC
TRBV6-2/TRBV6-3	TRBJ2-7	19	TRBD2	NA	CASSYPDHGLAGRSYEQYF	TGTGCCAGCAGTTACCCTGACCACGGACTAGCGGGACGCTCCTACGAGCAGTACTTC
TRBV20-1	TRBJ1-3	14	NA	few	CSAPGPYSGNTIYF	TGCAGTGCTCCAGGACCGTACTCTGGAAACACCATATATTTT
TRBV18	TRBJ2-3	15	TRBD2	few	CASSPRTSRPDTQYF	TGTGCCAGCTCACCGCGGACTAGTCGCCCAGATACGCAGTATTTT
TRBV6-1	TRBJ1-1	15	NA	many	CASTARAFVHTEAFF	TGTGCCAGCACCGCCAGGGCGTTTGTTCACACTGAAGCTTTCTTT
TRBV28	TRBJ2-7	13	NA	many	CASRPGPAYEQYF	TGTGCCAGCAGACCTGGACCGGCCTACGAGCAGTACTTC
TRBV27	TRBJ2-7	17	NA	many	CASSSLISTGRPYEQYF	TGTGCCAGCAGCAGTTTAATCTCTACAGGGAGGCCCTACGAGCAGTACTTC
TRBV11-2	TRBJ2-4	15	NA	many	CASSLRYGEEDIQYF	TGTGCCAGCAGCTTGAGATATGGAGAGGAGGACATTCAGTACTTC
TRBV27	TRBJ2-1	11	NA	many	CASSSPNEQFF	TGTGCCAGCAGTTCCCCCAATGAGCAGTTCTTC
TRBV29-1	TRBJ1-1	12	NA	few	CSDNFRNTEAFF	TGCAGCGACAATTTTAGGAACACTGAAGCTTTCTTT
TRBV6-6	TRBJ2-1	13	NA	many	CASSGSSYNEQFF	TGTGCCAGCAGTGGGTCCTCTTACAACGAGCAGTTCTTC
TRBV24-1	TRBJ2-1	14	TRBD2	few	CATSDLLAGAGQFF	TGTGCCACCAGTGATTTGTTAGCGGGGGCCGGACAGTTCTTC
TRBV29-1	TRBJ1-1	13	NA	NA	CSVEARGDTEAFF	TGCAGCGTTGAAGCGAGGGGAGACACTGAAGCTTTCTTT
TRBV24-1	TRBJ1-1	13	NA	NA	CATRKNRNTEAFF	TGTGCCACCAGGAAGAACAGGAACACTGAAGCTTTCTTT
TRBV27	TRBJ1-2	14	TRBD1	few	CASSPTGERDGYTF	TGTGCCAGCAGTCCAACAGGGGAACGGGATGGCTACACCTTC
TRBV4-1	TRBJ2-5	15	TRBD1	NA	CASSPSGQHQETQYF	TGCGCCAGCAGCCCGTCGGGACAGCACCAAGAGACCCAGTACTTC
TRBV12-3/TRBV12-4	TRBJ2-5	13	NA	few	CASSLRPGETQYF	TGTGCCAGCAGTTTAAGGCCTGGGGAGACCCAGTACTTC
TRBV18	TRBJ1-1	12	NA	many	CASSEGGTEAFF	TGTGCCAGCTCAGAAGGGGGCACTGAAGCTTTCTTT
TRBV11-1	TRBJ2-1	12	NA	NA	CASLSSYNEQFF	TGTGCCAGCCTAAGCTCCTACAATGAGCAGTTCTTC
TRBV7-6	TRBJ1-3	15	NA	few	CASSLAADSGNTIYF	TGTGCCAGCAGCTTAGCAGCGGACTCTGGAAACACCATATATTTT
TRBV12-3/TRBV12-4	TRBJ2-1	17	NA	NA	CASSFFQGDHSYNEQFF	TGTGCCAGCAGTTTCTTCCAAGGGGACCACTCCTACAATGAGCAGTTCTTC
TRBV19	TRBJ1-5	16	NA	few	CASNTLDTHSNQPQHF	TGTGCCAGTAACACATTGGACACCCATAGCAATCAGCCCCAGCATTTT
TRBV20-1	TRBJ1-1	13	TRBD1	NA	CSARTGVNTEAFF	TGCAGTGCTCGGACAGGGGTAAACACTGAAGCTTTCTTT
TRBV29-1	TRBJ1-1	14	NA	few	CSVGPTGIGTEAFF	TGCAGCGTTGGTCCCACAGGGATAGGCACTGAAGCTTTCTTT
TRBV9	TRBJ2-3	12	NA	few	CASSGSRDTQYF	TGTGCCAGCAGCGGTAGCAGGGATACGCAGTATTTT